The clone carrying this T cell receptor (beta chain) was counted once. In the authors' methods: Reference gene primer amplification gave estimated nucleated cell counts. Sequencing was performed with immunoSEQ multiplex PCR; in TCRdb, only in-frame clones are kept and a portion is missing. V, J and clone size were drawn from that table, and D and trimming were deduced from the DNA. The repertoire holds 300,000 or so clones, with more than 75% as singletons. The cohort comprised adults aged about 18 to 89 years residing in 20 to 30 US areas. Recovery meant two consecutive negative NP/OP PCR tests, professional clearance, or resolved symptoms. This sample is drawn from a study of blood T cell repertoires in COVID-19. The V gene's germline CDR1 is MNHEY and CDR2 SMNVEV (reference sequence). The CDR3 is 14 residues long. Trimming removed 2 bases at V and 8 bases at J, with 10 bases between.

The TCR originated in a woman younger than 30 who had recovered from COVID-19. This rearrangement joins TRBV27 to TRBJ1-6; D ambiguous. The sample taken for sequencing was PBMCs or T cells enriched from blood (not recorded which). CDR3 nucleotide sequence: TGTGCCAGCAGTTTAACAGTGGGTCATTCACCCCTCCACTTT. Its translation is CASSLTVGHSPLHF.